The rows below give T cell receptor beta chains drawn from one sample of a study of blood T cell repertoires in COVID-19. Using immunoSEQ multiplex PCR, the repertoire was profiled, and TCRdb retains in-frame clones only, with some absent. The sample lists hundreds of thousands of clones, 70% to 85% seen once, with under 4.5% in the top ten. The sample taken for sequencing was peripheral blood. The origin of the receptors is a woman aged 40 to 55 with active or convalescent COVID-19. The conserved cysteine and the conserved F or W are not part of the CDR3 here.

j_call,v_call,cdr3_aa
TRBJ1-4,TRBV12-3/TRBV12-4,ASSFTSQEKLF
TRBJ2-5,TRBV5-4,ASSGSSGGPSRQETQY
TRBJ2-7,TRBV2,ASLTSYEQY
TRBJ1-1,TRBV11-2,ASSLGTFGNTEAF
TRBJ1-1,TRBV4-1,ASSQDWFQTGHQNTEAF
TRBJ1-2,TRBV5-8,ASSLGTGNHYGYT
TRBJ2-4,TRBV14,ASSGTGPLAKNIQY
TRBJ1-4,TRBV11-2,ASSSLTGTLATNEKLF
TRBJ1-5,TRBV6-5,ATDGGAGQPQH
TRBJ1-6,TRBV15,ATSRDRTGSPLH
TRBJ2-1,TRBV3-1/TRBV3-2,ASSQGAGTWGYNEQF
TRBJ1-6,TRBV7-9,ASSLSGGSDSPLH
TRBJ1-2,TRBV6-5,ASRAGAPNYGYT
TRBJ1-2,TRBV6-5,ASYSPGGYT
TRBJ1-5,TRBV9,ASSVGDSYSNQPQH
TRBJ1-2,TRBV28,ASRQGVNYGYT
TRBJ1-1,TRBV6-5,ASNYRGNTEAF
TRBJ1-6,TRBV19,ASHPRGRNSPLH
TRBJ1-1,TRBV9,ASSVGVRGMNTEAF
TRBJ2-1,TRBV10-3,AISESTRTYNEQF
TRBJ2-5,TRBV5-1,ASRIRGDQETQY
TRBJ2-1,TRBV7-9,ASSFGNEQF
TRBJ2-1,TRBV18,ASSPSFRTVYNEQF
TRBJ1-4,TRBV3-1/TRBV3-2,ASSPRTGANEKLF
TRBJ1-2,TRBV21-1,ASSSRTGINYGYT
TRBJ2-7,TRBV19,ASSMLGRGLLNTAEQY
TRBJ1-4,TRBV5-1,ASSFGQGLNEKLF
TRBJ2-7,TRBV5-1,ASSPLEGGHGVHEQY
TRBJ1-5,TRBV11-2,ASSFSTEQGQPQH
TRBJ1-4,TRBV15,ATSRDETATNEKLF
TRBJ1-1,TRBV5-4,ASSLPGGQTEAF
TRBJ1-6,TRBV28,ASGPGNLYNSPLH
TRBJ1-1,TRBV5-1,ASSLVFAGNTEAF
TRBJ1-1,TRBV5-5,ASSLEEGRTEAF
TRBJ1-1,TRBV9,ASSPRQMNTEAF
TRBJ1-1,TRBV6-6,ASSPLGGRPTGAF
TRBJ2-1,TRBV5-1,ASSLGQDGNEQF
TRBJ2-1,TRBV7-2,ASSSGQWTYNEQF
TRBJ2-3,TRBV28,ASSLLQGGIDTQY
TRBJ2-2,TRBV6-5,ASEDLGATGELF
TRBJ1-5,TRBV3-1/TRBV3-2,ASSQTALGGNQPQH
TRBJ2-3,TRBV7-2,ASSLVGGSTDTQY
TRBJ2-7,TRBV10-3,AIRPGQGAEEQY
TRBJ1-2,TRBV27,ASSMSGGLSYGYT
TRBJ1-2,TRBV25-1,ASSELRGHSYGYT
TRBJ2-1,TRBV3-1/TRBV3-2,ASSQSGVHEQF
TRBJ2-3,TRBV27,ASSPLTGLWRTDTQY
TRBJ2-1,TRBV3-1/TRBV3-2,ASRRQGYNEQF
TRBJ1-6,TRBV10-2,ASSPQGPPLH
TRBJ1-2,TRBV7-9,ASSDRDSGNYGYT
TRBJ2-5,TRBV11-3,ASSSGGGDAGTQY
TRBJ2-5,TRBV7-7,ASSLGRTVRQETQY
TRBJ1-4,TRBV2,ASKGSFVGEKLF